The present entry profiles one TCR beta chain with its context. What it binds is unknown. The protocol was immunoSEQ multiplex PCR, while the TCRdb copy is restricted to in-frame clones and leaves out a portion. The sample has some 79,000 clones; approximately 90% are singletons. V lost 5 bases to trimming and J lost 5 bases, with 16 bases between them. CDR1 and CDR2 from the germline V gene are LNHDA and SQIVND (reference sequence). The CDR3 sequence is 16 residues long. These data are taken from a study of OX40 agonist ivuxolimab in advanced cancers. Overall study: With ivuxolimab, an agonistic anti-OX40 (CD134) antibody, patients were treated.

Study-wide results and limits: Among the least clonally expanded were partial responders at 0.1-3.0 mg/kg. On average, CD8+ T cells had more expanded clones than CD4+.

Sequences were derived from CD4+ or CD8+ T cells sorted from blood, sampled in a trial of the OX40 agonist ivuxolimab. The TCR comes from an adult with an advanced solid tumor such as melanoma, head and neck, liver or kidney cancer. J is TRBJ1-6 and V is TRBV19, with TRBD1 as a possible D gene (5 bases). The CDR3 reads CASSGLGDWDNSPLHF. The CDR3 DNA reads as TGTGCCAGTAGTGGTCTGGGGGACTGGGATAATTCACCCCTCCACTTT.